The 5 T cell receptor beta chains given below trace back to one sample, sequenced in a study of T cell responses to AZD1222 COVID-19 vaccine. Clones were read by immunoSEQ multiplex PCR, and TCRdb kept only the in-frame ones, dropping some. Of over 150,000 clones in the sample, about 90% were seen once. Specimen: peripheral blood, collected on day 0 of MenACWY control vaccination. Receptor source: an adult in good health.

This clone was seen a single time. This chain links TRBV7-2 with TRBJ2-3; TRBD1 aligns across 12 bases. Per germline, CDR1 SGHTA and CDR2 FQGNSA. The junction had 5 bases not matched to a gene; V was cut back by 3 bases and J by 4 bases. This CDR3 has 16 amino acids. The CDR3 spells CASSFQGTGGADTQYF. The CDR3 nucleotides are TGTGCCAGCAGCTTCCAAGGGACAGGGGGCGCAGATACGCAGTATTTT.

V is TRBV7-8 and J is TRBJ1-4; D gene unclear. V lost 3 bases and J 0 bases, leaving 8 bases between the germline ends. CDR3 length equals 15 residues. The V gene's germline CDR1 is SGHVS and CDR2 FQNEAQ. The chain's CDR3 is CASSFTDATNEKLFF. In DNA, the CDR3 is TGTGCCAGCAGCTTTACTGATGCAACTAATGAAAAACTGTTTTTT.

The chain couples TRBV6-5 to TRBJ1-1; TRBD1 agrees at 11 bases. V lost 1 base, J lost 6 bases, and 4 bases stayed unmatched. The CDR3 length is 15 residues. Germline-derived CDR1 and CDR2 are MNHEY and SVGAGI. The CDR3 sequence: CASSYLGQGVAEAFF. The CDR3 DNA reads TGTGCCAGCAGTTACTTGGGACAGGGGGTTGCTGAAGCTTTCTTT.

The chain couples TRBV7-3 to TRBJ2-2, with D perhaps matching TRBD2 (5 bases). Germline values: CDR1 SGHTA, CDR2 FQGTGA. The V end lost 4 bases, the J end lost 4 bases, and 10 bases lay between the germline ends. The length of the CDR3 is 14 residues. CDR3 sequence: CASSSRGGTGELFF. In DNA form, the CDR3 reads TGTGCCAGCAGCTCTCGGGGTGGCACCGGGGAGCTGTTTTTT. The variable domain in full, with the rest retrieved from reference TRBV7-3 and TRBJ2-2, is GAGVSQTPSNKVTEKGKYVELRCDPISGHTALYWYRQSLGQGPEFLIYFQGTGAADDSGLPNDRFFAVRPEGSVSTLKIQRTERGDSAVYLCASSSRGGTGELFFGEGSRLTVL.

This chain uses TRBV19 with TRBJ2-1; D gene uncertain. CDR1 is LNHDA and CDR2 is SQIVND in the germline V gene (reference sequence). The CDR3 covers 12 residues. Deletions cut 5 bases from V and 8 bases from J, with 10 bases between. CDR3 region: CASSARRHEQFF. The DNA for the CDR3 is TGTGCCAGTAGTGCTCGCCGCCATGAGCAGTTCTTC.